This T cell receptor (beta chain) is from a study of beta chain features in type 1 diabetes. The V gene end was trimmed by 3 bases and the J gene end by 2 bases; junction bases not matched to a gene: 4. This CDR3 has 15 amino acids. The germline V gene has CDR1 KGHSH and CDR2 LQKENI. There was one heparinised blood draw per donor, averaging roughly 120 mL. Using CD45RO/CCR7/CD25/CD127/CD95/CD27, CD4+ naive, central memory, regulatory and stem cell-like memory cells were sorted. This clone was picked up a small number of times. The authors reverse transcribed all of the isolated RNA, so sequencing captured expressed TCRB transcripts. Sequenced naive, central memory and regulatory T cell samples produced an average of about 3.57 million reads. The data were produced by immunoSEQ multiplex PCR, yet TCRdb's version contains in-frame clones alone and is incomplete. The sample holds about 450,000 clones, 9.5% to 12% seen once.

J is TRBJ2-1 and V is TRBV18; 7 nucleotides align to TRBD1. Sequencing was done on a sample of naive CD4+ T cells from blood. This receptor was taken from a woman between 18 and 30 years old in good health. The CDR3 DNA reads TGTGCCAGCTCACCGCCCGGGACAGCCTACAATGAGCAGTTCTTC. Protein: CASSPPGTAYNEQFF.